The entry that follows covers one T cell receptor beta chain sequence. CDR3 size: 15 residues. Germline V gene lookup returns CDR1 SEHNR and CDR2 FQNEAQ (reference sequence). V trimming: 6 bases; J trimming: 4 bases; junction bases outside the gene matches: 4. These data come from a study of T-cell reconstitution after alpha-beta-depleted transplantation in children. TCRbeta library preparation incorporated unique molecular identifiers. Each CDR3 protein gets one entry after TCRdb re-called the PCR reads with MiXCR. The repertoire includes 330,000 or so distinct CDR3 sequences, about 9.4% of them detected once, and 2% to 3% sits in the top ten.

Sample: PBMCs from the stem cell graft donor, taken from the stem cell graft. This sequence was found in a human donor who donated a stem cell graft to a child with acute lymphoblastic leukemia. The chain couples TRBV7-9 to TRBJ2-2; 11 bases are a match to TRBD2. DNA of the CDR3: TGTGCCAGCAGGCCAACTAGCGGGGGCACCGGGGAGCTGTTTTTT. This sequence encodes CASRPTSGGTGELFF.